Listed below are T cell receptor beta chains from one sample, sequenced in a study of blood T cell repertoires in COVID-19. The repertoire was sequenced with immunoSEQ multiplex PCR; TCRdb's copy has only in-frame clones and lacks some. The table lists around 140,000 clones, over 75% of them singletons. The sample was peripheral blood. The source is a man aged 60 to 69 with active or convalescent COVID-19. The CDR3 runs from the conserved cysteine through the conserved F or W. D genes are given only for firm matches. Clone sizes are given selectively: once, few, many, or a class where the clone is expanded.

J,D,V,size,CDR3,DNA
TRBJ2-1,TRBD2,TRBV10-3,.,CAISNRDYQYNEQFF,TGTGCCATCAGTAACCGGGACTACCAGTACAATGAGCAGTTCTTC
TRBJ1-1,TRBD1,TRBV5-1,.,CASRGQMNTEAFF,TGCGCCAGCAGGGGACAGATGAACACTGAAGCTTTCTTT
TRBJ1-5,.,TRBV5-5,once,CASSWGGNQPQHF,TGTGCCAGCAGCTGGGGGGGGAATCAGCCCCAGCATTTT
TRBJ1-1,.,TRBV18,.,CASSAEQGKNTEAFF,TGTGCCAGCTCAGCGGAACAGGGAAAGAACACTGAAGCTTTCTTT
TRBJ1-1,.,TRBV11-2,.,CASSTRTAAFF,TGTGCCAGCAGCACCCGGACAGCGGCTTTCTTT
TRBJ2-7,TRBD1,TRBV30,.,CAWGQASTYEQYF,TGTGCCTGGGGACAGGCGTCAACCTACGAGCAGTACTTC
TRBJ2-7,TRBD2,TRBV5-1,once,CASSKRTSGSSYEQYF,TGCGCCAGCAGCAAACGAACTAGCGGGAGTTCCTACGAGCAGTACTTC
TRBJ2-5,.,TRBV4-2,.,CASSPLADLQETQYF,TGTGCCAGCAGCCCCTTAGCGGACCTCCAAGAGACCCAGTACTTC
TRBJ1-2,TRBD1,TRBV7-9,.,CASSPGQPGNYGYTF,TGTGCCAGCAGCCCGGGACAGCCCGGGAACTATGGCTACACCTTC
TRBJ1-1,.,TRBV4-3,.,CASSQDQGGTEAFF,TGCGCCAGCAGCCAAGACCAAGGGGGCACTGAAGCTTTCTTT
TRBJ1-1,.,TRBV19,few,CASTAGGNTEAFF,TGTGCCAGTACCGCGGGGGGAAACACTGAAGCTTTCTTT